The 28 T cell receptor beta chains reported below all come from one sample, sequenced in a study of T-cell memory formation after mild COVID-19. MiXCR, run by TCRdb on the 5' RACE reads, gives a single entry per CDR3 protein. The data hold roughly 110,000 distinct CDR3 sequences, with approximately 14% observed a single time. The sample was PBMCs or a T cell subset sorted from them (not recorded which). These receptors all stem from a man aged 18 to 29 who had mild COVID-19 (a few samples of this study predate the infection). Cell type and time point are not known.

The V and J genes are TRBV4-1 and TRBJ2-1; D perhaps matches TRBD2 (6 bases). CDR3 size: 16 residues. V was clipped by 0 bases and J by 0 bases, with 9 bases between them. Looked up from germline, CDR1 is MGHRA and CDR2 is YSYEKL. The CDR3 coding sequence is TGCGCCAGCAGCCAAGATTTGCGGGGCTCCTACAATGAGCAGTTCTTC. Translation gives CASSQDLRGSYNEQFF.

J is TRBJ1-4 and V is TRBV6-4; TRBD1 matches 9 bases. There are 18 residues in the CDR3. In germline, CDR1 is MRHNA, CDR2 SNTAGT. The J segment lost 8 bases and the V segment lost 3 bases, leaving 16 bases of the junction unmatched. The CDR3 here is CASSEPYQRQGVDEKLFF. The CDR3 nucleotides read TGTGCCAGCAGTGAACCCTACCAAAGACAGGGGGTAGACGAAAAACTGTTTTTT.

V and J are TRBV6-5 and TRBJ2-4; D is unclear. The V and J ends lost 6 bases and 6 bases respectively, with 6 bases between them. The CDR3 covers 11 residues. Germline values: CDR1 MNHEY, CDR2 SVGAGI. The CDR3 sequence is CASRILNIQYF. In nucleotides, the CDR3 is TGTGCCAGCAGGATACTAAACATTCAGTACTTC.

The V and J genes are TRBV20-1 and TRBJ2-4, with 7 bases fitting TRBD1. Germline CDR1 DFQATT, CDR2 SNEGSKA (reference sequence). The V gene end was trimmed by 3 bases and the J gene end by 0 bases; junction bases not matched to a gene: 11. This CDR3 region has 17 residues. CDR3 amino acids: CSASGAARGLAKNIQYF. CDR3 bases: TGCAGTGCTAGTGGGGCGGCCAGGGGGTTAGCCAAAAACATTCAGTACTTC.

This clonotype turned up a few times. The rearrangement links TRBV12-3 or TRBV12-4 to TRBJ1-2; D might be TRBD1 (5 bases). With 5 bases removed from V and 8 bases from J, the gap between germline ends came to 12 bases. The CDR3 loop spans 12 amino acids. CDR3 loop: CASSPRGVGYTF. CDR3 sequence (DNA): TGTGCCAGCAGTCCCCGAGGGGTGGGCTACACCTTC.

CDR3: CASSQAEGVNEKLFF. In DNA, the CDR3 is TGTGCCAGCAGCCAAGCTGAAGGCGTCAATGAAAAACTGTTTTTT. This chain links TRBV4-2 with TRBJ1-4, with D unclear. The CDR3 loop spans 15 amino acids. V lost 1 base to trimming and J lost 5 bases, with 11 bases between them. The germline V gene encodes CDR1 LGHNA and CDR2 YNFKEQ.

This clonotype came up many times. This chain uses TRBV19 with TRBJ1-1; 8 bases agree with TRBD1. The CDR3 length is 12 residues. The J segment lost 5 bases and the V segment lost 6 bases, leaving 2 bases of the junction unmatched. Looked up from germline, CDR1 is LNHDA and CDR2 is SQIVND (reference sequence). CDR3 loop: CASRQGATEAFF. The CDR3 nucleotides read TGTGCCAGTAGGCAGGGGGCGACTGAAGCTTTCTTT.

CDR3 sequence (DNA): TGTGCCAGCAGTTACTCGAGGGTATTTAACTATGGCTACACCTTC. This translates into CASSYSRVFNYGYTF. This sequence joins TRBV6-2 or TRBV6-3 and TRBJ1-2, with unresolved D. CDR1 is MNHEY and CDR2 is SVGEGT in the germline V gene. Trimming pared 0 bases from V and 1 base from J, leaving 9 bases between. This CDR3 region has 15 residues.

In this sample, this clonotype turned up a few times. CDR3 coding DNA: TGTGCCAGCAGTTCGGCAGAGAACACTGAAGCTTTCTTT. It yields the protein CASSSAENTEAFF. The chain links TRBV6-6 to TRBJ1-1; D is unresolved. Germline CDR1 MNHNY, CDR2 SVGAGI (reference sequence). The CDR3 has 13 amino acids. The V and J ends lost 4 bases and 1 base respectively, with 7 bases between them.

This clonotype was seen a handful of times. The rearrangement uses TRBV29-1 and TRBJ2-1; unclear D gene. The CDR3 runs 11 residues. Trimming took off 4 bases at V and 4 bases at J, with 5 bases between the two ends. Germline CDR1 and CDR2: SQVTM and ANQGSEA. The CDR3, as DNA: TGCAGCGTTGGTCAGTACAATGAGCAGTTCTTC. It is translated as CSVGQYNEQFF.

This clonotype came up many times. The genes are TRBV6-4 and TRBJ2-3; 13 nucleotides agree with TRBD2. CDR3 length: 15 residues. CDR1 and CDR2 (germline): MRHNA, SNTAGT. The V gene end was trimmed by 3 bases and the J gene end by 4 bases; junction bases not matched to a gene: 1. The CDR3 reads CASSETSGGADTQYF. CDR3 DNA: TGTGCCAGCAGTGAAACTAGCGGGGGGGCAGATACGCAGTATTTT.

This clonotype was detected a few times. V gene TRBV7-2 combines with J gene TRBJ1-5, with D possibly matching TRBD1 (6 bases). Trimming left V 1 base short and J 5 bases short, with 15 bases between. The CDR3 sequence is 16 residues long. The germline V gene has CDR1 SGHTA and CDR2 FQGNSA. The CDR3 DNA follows: TGTGCCAGCAGCTTAGGCGTCGGGGGCGAGGATCAGCCCCAGCATTTT. This translates into CASSLGVGGEDQPQHF. The whole variable domain, remainder taken from reference TRBV7-2 and TRBJ1-5, is GAGVSQSPSNKVTEKGKDVELRCDPISGHTALYWYRQSLGQGLEFLIYFQGNSAPDKSGLPSDRFSAERTGGSVSTLTIQRTQQEDSAVYLCASSLGVGGEDQPQHFGDGTRLSIL.

In this sample, this clonotype turned up a few times. The chain has TRBV12-3 or TRBV12-4 and TRBJ1-6; TRBD1 matches 7 bases. After removal of 5 bases from V and 7 bases from J, the junction contained 2 bases not matched to a gene. CDR3 length: 13 residues. The CDR3 DNA sequence: TGTGCCAGCAGTGTGACAGGGAATTCACCCCTCCACTTT. It yields the protein CASSVTGNSPLHF.

This CDR3 is CASSQGRTGGVGEQFF. DNA of the CDR3: TGTGCCAGCAGTCAAGGACGTACGGGTGGGGTAGGTGAGCAGTTCTTC. The chain employs TRBV27 and TRBJ2-1, with unresolved D. Germline loops: CDR1 MNHEY, CDR2 SMNVEV (reference sequence). Trimming removed 5 bases from V and 9 bases from J, with 23 bases in between. The CDR3 has 16 amino acids.

The chain carries TRBV11-3 and TRBJ2-3; TRBD2 agrees at 14 bases. The CDR3 spans 19 residues. CDR1 SGHNT and CDR2 YENEEA come from the germline V gene. V was clipped by 4 bases and J by 1 base; unmatched bases: 10. The DNA for the CDR3 is TGTGCCAGCAGCTCGGGACTAGCGGGGGCCACTGAGGGCACAGATACGCAGTATTTT. Encoded protein: CASSSGLAGATEGTDTQYF.

The gene calls are TRBV5-5 and TRBJ2-7; 8 bases align to TRBD1. The germline gives CDR1 SGHKS, CDR2 YYEKEE (reference sequence). The CDR3 has 14 amino acids. V trimming: 2 bases; J trimming: 2 bases; junction bases outside the gene matches: 3. The DNA of the CDR3 is TGTGCCAGCAGCTTCGACAGGGGTCCCTACGAGCAGTACTTC. As protein: CASSFDRGPYEQYF.

This clonotype was seen at least ten times. The CDR3 loop is CASSQEGGLLAQHF. In DNA form, the CDR3 reads TGTGCCAGCAGCCAAGAGGGGGGTCTCTTGGCCCAGCATTTT. V and J are TRBV4-2 and TRBJ1-5, with D perhaps matching TRBD1 (5 bases). Germline CDR1 LGHNA, CDR2 YNFKEQ. The CDR3 sequence is 14 residues long. V lost 0 bases to trimming and J lost 11 bases, with 14 bases between them.

This chain connects TRBV28 to TRBJ2-7; no clear D. From germline, CDR1 is MDHEN and CDR2 SYDVKM. The V gene lost 7 bases and the J gene lost 5 bases, with 12 bases spanning the gap. This CDR3 comprises 12 residues. The CDR3 sequence: CASILWVNEQYV. In DNA form, the CDR3 reads TGTGCCAGCATCCTGTGGGTCAACGAGCAGTACGTC.

This clonotype was counted many times. The genes are TRBV30 and TRBJ1-1, with D maybe TRBD1 (5 bases). The V end lost 1 base, the J end lost 0 bases, and 12 bases lay between the germline ends. The length of the CDR3 is 15 residues. The germline gives CDR1 GTSNPN, CDR2 SVGIG (reference sequence). CDR3 bases: TGTGCCTGGAGTGGGGGACTCCACATGAACACTGAAGCTTTCTTT. Translated: CAWSGGLHMNTEAFF.

This chain uses TRBV10-2 with TRBJ2-5; tentatively, D is TRBD2 (6 bases). The CDR3 sequence is 14 residues long. V lost 7 bases and J lost 4, with 16 bases in between. Germline V gene lookup returns CDR1 WSHSY and CDR2 SAAADI. CDR3 DNA: TGCGCCAGCACTGCGCCGGGGGAAGGAGAGACCCAGTACTTC. Translation gives CASTAPGEGETQYF.

This clonotype was counted between two and nine times. This chain joins TRBV11-3 and TRBJ1-2; D is unclear. Trimming pared 2 bases from V and 4 bases from J, leaving 8 bases between. The CDR3 totals 13 residues. Per the germline V gene, CDR1 is SGHNT and CDR2 is YENEEA. The CDR3, as DNA: TGTGCCAGCAGCTTATCCAGCGGCTATGGCTACACCTTC. Its protein product is CASSLSSGYGYTF.

This clonotype was recorded a few times. V is TRBV10-3 and J is TRBJ2-1; D is possibly TRBD1 or TRBD2 (6 bases each). V was shortened by 6 bases and J by 7 bases, with 19 bases between the two germline ends. Germline-derived CDR1 and CDR2 are ENHRY and SYGVKD. The CDR3 totals 15 residues. The CDR3 DNA reads TGTGCCATCAGAGATGTGCAGGGGAGGTTGAATGAGCAGTTCTTC. It encodes CAIRDVQGRLNEQFF.

This chain uses TRBV6-6 with TRBJ1-5; D gene ambiguous. The germline gives CDR1 MNHNY, CDR2 SVGAGI (reference sequence). With 4 bases removed from V and 5 bases from J, the gap between germline ends came to 9 bases. The CDR3 is 13 residues long. In DNA, the CDR3 is TGTGCCAGCAGTTCGCAAGTTGATCAGCCCCAGCATTTT. Amino acids: CASSSQVDQPQHF.

This rearrangement joins TRBV11-2 to TRBJ2-3; 9 bases agree with TRBD2. The germline V gene has CDR1 SGHAT and CDR2 FQNNGV. CDR3 length: 17 residues. The V segment lost 3 bases and the J segment 0 bases; nucleotides outside the gene matches: 7. CDR3 sequence (DNA): TGTGCCAGCAGCTTGGTTACTAGCGGGCTTAGCACAGATACGCAGTATTTT. It specifies CASSLVTSGLSTDTQYF.

The chain recombines TRBV6-2 or TRBV6-3 with TRBJ2-1; the D call may be TRBD1 or TRBD2 (5 bases each). Trimming pared 5 bases from V and 6 bases from J, leaving 14 bases between. This CDR3 is built from 14 residues. Germline V lookup: CDR1 MNHEY, CDR2 SVGEGT. In DNA form, the CDR3 reads TGTGCCAGCAGTCGCTCCGGGACCTTCAATGAGCAGTTCTTC. Encoded protein: CASSRSGTFNEQFF.

The V gene is TRBV5-6, the J gene TRBJ1-1; D is perhaps TRBD1 (5 bases). Germline CDR1 is SGHDT and CDR2 is YYEEEE. The CDR3 is made up of 12 amino acids. The germline V and J ends were trimmed by 4 bases and 10 bases, with 14 bases remaining between them. In DNA, the CDR3 is TGTGCCAGCAGCGGAGGGGAGATCGGAGCTTTCTTT. Translation gives CASSGGEIGAFF.

V is TRBV20-1 and J is TRBJ1-2; 7 bases are a match to TRBD1. CDR1 is DFQATT, CDR2 SNEGSKA, per germline (reference sequence). The CDR3 runs 13 residues. Trimming took 5 bases from V and 4 from J; bases not matched to a gene: 7. The CDR3 DNA follows: TGCAGTGCTCGCTGGACAGGATCCTATGGCTACACCTTC. It is translated as CSARWTGSYGYTF.

The rearrangement links TRBV7-6 to TRBJ2-3; D may match TRBD1 or TRBD2 (5 bases each). V was pared by 5 bases and J by 2 bases, with 20 bases between. This CDR3 is built from 17 residues. From germline, CDR1 is SGHVS and CDR2 FNYEAQ. CDR3 loop: CASSPVGAGRDTDTQYF. The CDR3 DNA is TGTGCCAGCAGCCCGGTCGGGGCGGGTAGAGACACAGATACGCAGTATTTT.